Listed here is a single T cell receptor (beta chain). Its specificity is not known. The germline V gene encodes CDR1 SGHRS and CDR2 YFSETQ. V was clipped by 3 bases and J by 3 bases; unmatched bases: 3. The CDR3 runs 15 residues. The PCR was carried out with 60 Vbeta primers and 13 Jbeta primers. Profiled with immunoSEQ multiplex PCR; TCRdb holds only in-frame clones, not every one. The profile shows approximately 190,000 clones, around four fifths of them singletons. This record comes from a study of cytomegalovirus exposure and HLA in healthy donors. General study findings and limits: Most TCR sequences proved rare, with some public TCRs found in many donors. Exclusion as indistinguishable affected some V segments, including TRBV6-2 and TRBV6-3. It was reportedly the case that the classifier diagnosed cytomegalovirus status with high specificity and sensitivity. Later on, analysis showed that most CMV-associated TCR beta chains appeared to be HLA-restricted.

The chain is built from TRBV5-1 and TRBJ2-3, with TRBD2 identical over 11 bases. Sample: PBMCs. The receptor was isolated from a woman aged 18-29 years in good health and CMV-seronegative. CDR3 bases: TGCGCCAGCAGCTCCGGGACTAGCGGAACAGATACGCAGTATTTT. Translating it yields CASSSGTSGTDTQYF.